This T cell receptor beta chain was identified in a study of blood T cells in healthy people across ages. Trimming took off 8 bases at V and 5 bases at J, with 13 bases between the two ends. This CDR3 has 12 amino acids. In germline, CDR1 is SNHLY, CDR2 FYNNEI. This clonotype was counted only a few times. A J-beta primer mix and a sample-barcoded 5' primer were used in a second PCR of about 7 to 12 cycles. MiXCR, run by TCRdb on the 5' RACE reads, gives a single entry per CDR3 protein. The profile shows just over 1 million distinct CDR3 sequences, 40% to 55% of them singletons. The source material was blood. The receptor comes from a woman aged 60-75 years in good health. This chain joins TRBV2 and TRBJ2-7; D possibly corresponds to TRBD1 (5 bases). The CDR3 sequence: CASLLGPHEQYF. CDR3 nucleotide sequence: TGTGCCAGCCTCTTGGGGCCCCACGAGCAGTACTTC. The complete variable domain, with remaining parts taken from reference TRBV2 and TRBJ2-7, reads EPEVTQTPSHQVTQMGQEVILRCVPISNHLYFYWYRQILGQKVEFLVSFYNNEISEKSEIFDDQFSVERPDGSNFTLKIRSTKLEDSAMYFCASLLGPHEQYFGPGTRLTVT.